Listed here are 30 T cell receptor beta chains from one sample, sequenced in a study of cytomegalovirus exposure and HLA in healthy donors. Primers included in the PCR were 60 Vbeta and 13 Jbeta primers. Here immunoSEQ multiplex PCR was the method, and the copy in TCRdb shows in-frame clones only, minus some. The profile shows 120,000 to 150,000 clones, approximately 84% of them singletons. The source material was PBMCs. All receptors derive from a woman in her forties in good health and CMV-seronegative.

This chain joins TRBV2 and TRBJ2-1, with 13 positions matching TRBD2. This CDR3 region has 15 residues. Germline V gives CDR1 SNHLY, CDR2 FYNNEI. J lost 5 bases, V lost 3 bases, and 1 base had no gene match. CDR3 residues: CASSDGTSGNNEQFF. CDR3 in DNA: TGTGCCAGCAGTGACGGGACTAGCGGGAACAATGAGCAGTTCTTC. Together with reference TRBV2 and TRBJ2-1, the CDR3 gives the full variable domain: EPEVTQTPSHQVTQMGQEVILRCVPISNHLYFYWYRQILGQKVEFLVSFYNNEISEKSEIFDDQFSVERPDGSNFTLKIRSTKLEDSAMYFCASSDGTSGNNEQFFGPGTRLTVL.

In its sample, this clone was seen once. The chain recombines TRBV5-4 with TRBJ1-2; D is ambiguous. Germline V gives CDR1 SGHNT, CDR2 YYREEE (reference sequence). The CDR3 runs 15 residues. V was clipped by 4 bases and J by 5 bases, with 18 bases between them. CDR3 sequence reads: CASSTDGIVRYGYTF. The CDR3 DNA sequence: TGTGCCAGCAGCACGGACGGGATTGTGAGATATGGCTACACCTTC.

The gene calls are TRBV4-2 and TRBJ2-1; 11 nucleotides agree with TRBD2. V gave up 4 bases and J gave up 4 bases; unmatched junction bases: 3. This CDR3 is 15 amino acids long. Germline V gene sequence: CDR1 LGHNA, CDR2 YNFKEQ. The CDR3 protein is CASSRGLADYNEQFF. The CDR3 nucleotides are TGTGCCAGCAGCCGGGGACTAGCGGATTACAATGAGCAGTTCTTC.

This chain uses TRBV5-1 with TRBJ2-7; TRBD1 matches 9 bases. This CDR3 comprises 14 residues. J lost 2 bases, V lost 4 bases, and 4 bases had no gene match. The germline V gene encodes CDR1 SGHRS and CDR2 YFSETQ. The CDR3 loop reads CASSVRQGAYEQYF. Here the CDR3 DNA reads TGCGCCAGCAGCGTGAGACAGGGGGCCTACGAGCAGTACTTC.

The CDR3 nucleotides read TGTGCCAGCAGTTATGTCTCAGGCTACGAGCAGTACTTC. This codes for CASSYVSGYEQYF. The chain links TRBV6-5 to TRBJ2-7; D uncertain. In germline, CDR1 is MNHEY, CDR2 SVGAGI. The CDR3 has 13 residues. V lost 3 bases and J 3 bases, leaving 9 bases between the germline ends.

This chain uses TRBV11-2 with TRBJ2-4; 9 bases line up with TRBD2. Trimming removed 0 bases from V and 8 bases from J; junction bases left unmatched: 8. CDR1 and CDR2 from the germline V gene are SGHAT and FQNNGV. The CDR3 covers 16 residues. The DNA for the CDR3 is TGTGCCAGCAGCTTAGATTTGTTAGCGGGAGTAGACATTCAGTACTTC. Translated, it gives CASSLDLLAGVDIQYF.

This clone was observed once. The genes are TRBV28 and TRBJ2-5, with 8 nucleotides matching TRBD1. V shed 2 bases, J shed 4 bases, and the junction held 3 bases outside the gene matches. Germline values: CDR1 MDHEN, CDR2 SYDVKM. The CDR3 contains 14 residues. The CDR3 DNA sequence: TGTGCCAGCAGTTTAGGGGACAGGCTAGAGACCCAGTACTTC. Encoded protein: CASSLGDRLETQYF.

This sequence joins TRBV18 and TRBJ1-1; 10 bases agree with TRBD1. The ends lost 4 bases at V and 6 bases at J; junction bases unmatched: 5. This CDR3 is built from 14 residues. Germline V gene data show CDR1 as KGHSH and CDR2 as LQKENI. Here the CDR3 DNA reads TGTGCCAGCTCACTCGGACAGGGGGATCCTGAAGCTTTCTTT. This codes for CASSLGQGDPEAFF.

This clone turned up a few times. The chain employs TRBV5-1 and TRBJ1-1, with TRBD1 identical over 8 bases. Germline CDR1 SGHRS, CDR2 YFSETQ. CDR3 length: 15 amino acids. With V trimmed by 0 bases and J by 5 bases, 6 bases remained unmatched. The CDR3 DNA follows: TGCGCCAGCAGCTTGGTTGGACAGGGTGGGACTGAAGCTTTCTTT. Translated, it gives CASSLVGQGGTEAFF.

V is TRBV4-2 and J is TRBJ2-7; 9 bases line up with TRBD2. Germline lookup yields CDR1 LGHNA and CDR2 YNFKEQ. The CDR3 spans 13 residues. J gave up 3 bases and V 6 bases, and 3 bases lay outside the gene matches. CDR3 amino acids: CASRGLARYEQYF. The CDR3, as DNA: TGTGCCAGCAGGGGACTAGCACGCTACGAGCAGTACTTC.

The rearrangement links TRBV18 to TRBJ1-5; D might be TRBD1 (5 bases). V was trimmed by 4 bases and J by 5 bases, leaving 9 bases between them. The CDR3 consists of 13 residues. CDR1 and CDR2 (germline): KGHSH, LQKENI. CDR3 sequence: CASSLDRDQPQHF. The CDR3 DNA reads as TGTGCCAGCTCACTCGACAGAGATCAGCCCCAGCATTTT. Full variable domain (rest looked up from reference TRBV18 and TRBJ1-5): NAGVMQNPRHLVRRRGQEARLRCSPMKGHSHVYWYRQLPEEGLKFMVYLQKENIIDESGMPKERFSAEFPKEGPSILRIQQVVRGDSAAYFCASSLDRDQPQHFGDGTRLSIL.

The genes are TRBV19 and TRBJ2-1; 8 bases match TRBD2. This CDR3 comprises 17 residues. In germline, CDR1 is LNHDA, CDR2 SQIVND (reference sequence). V trimming: 3 bases; J trimming: 10 bases; junction bases outside the gene matches: 17. The CDR3 sequence: CASSIDPGLVTVREQFF. DNA for the CDR3: TGTGCCAGTAGTATCGATCCGGGACTAGTCACCGTCCGGGAGCAGTTCTTC.

The chain couples TRBV6-1 to TRBJ1-4, with 7 bases fitting TRBD1. After removal of 8 bases from V and 8 bases from J, the junction contained 11 bases not matched to a gene. Germline-derived CDR1 and CDR2 are MNHNS and SASEGT. The CDR3 is 14 residues long. In DNA, the CDR3 is TGTGCCAGCGGAGGGGGCATGGTGAGGGAAAAACTGTTTTTT. It encodes CASGGGMVREKLFF.

This sequence joins TRBV5-1 and TRBJ2-3; TRBD1 agrees at 8 bases. This CDR3 is built from 15 residues. CDR1 is SGHRS, CDR2 YFSETQ, per germline. The V and J ends lost 4 bases and 3 bases, in that order; junction bases with no gene match: 7. CDR3 amino acids: CASSIGQGKTDTQYF. The CDR3 DNA is TGCGCCAGCAGCATTGGACAGGGCAAAACAGATACGCAGTATTTT.

This chain links TRBV19 with TRBJ2-5, with 9 nucleotides matching TRBD2. The V gene's germline CDR1 is LNHDA and CDR2 SQIVND (reference sequence). The CDR3 is 16 amino acids. J was trimmed by 4 bases and V by 1 base; bases with no gene match: 7. The CDR3 region is CASSIVGAGGIETQYF. The CDR3, as DNA: TGTGCCAGTAGTATAGTAGGAGCGGGAGGCATAGAGACCCAGTACTTC.

J is TRBJ1-3 and V is TRBV4-3; a weak D match, TRBD1 (5 bases). V lost 0 bases, J lost 0 bases, and 9 bases lay in between. The CDR3 loop spans 16 amino acids. Germline V lookup: CDR1 LGHNA, CDR2 YSLEER. CDR3 in amino acids: CASSQDLRVSGNTIYF. CDR3 nucleotide sequence: TGCGCCAGCAGCCAAGACCTCAGGGTCTCTGGAAACACCATATATTTT.

The chain uses TRBV27 and TRBJ2-7; possibly TRBD1 for D (6 bases). The CDR3 length is 15 residues. Germline assignment: CDR1 MNHEY and CDR2 SMNVEV (reference sequence). V was clipped by 6 bases and J by 4 bases, with 19 bases between them. The DNA of the CDR3 is TGTGCCAGCAGACTGACAGGAGGCCTGGGATACGAGCAGTACTTC. Protein sequence: CASRLTGGLGYEQYF.

This chain connects TRBV4-3 to TRBJ2-7; TRBD2 aligns across 7 bases. V dropped 0 bases and J dropped 3; count of bases not matched to a gene: 5. Germline V gives CDR1 LGHNA, CDR2 YSLEER. The CDR3 contains 15 residues. Here the CDR3 reads CASSQDAGELYEQYF. The CDR3, as DNA: TGCGCCAGCAGCCAAGATGCGGGAGAACTCTACGAGCAGTACTTC.

With respect to this clone: Other DNA variants within this sample encode the same CDR3. V usage is TRBV27 and J usage is TRBJ2-7; a possible D gene is TRBD2 (6 bases). CDR1 and CDR2 (germline): MNHEY, SMNVEV (reference sequence). The CDR3 is 14 residues long. V was pared by 3 bases and J by 1 base, with 10 bases between. In DNA form, the CDR3 reads TGTGCCAGCAGTTTCTCGGGAGAGTCCTACGAGCAGTACTTC. Translation: CASSFSGESYEQYF.

This chain joins TRBV2 and TRBJ1-5, with D unresolved. Per germline, CDR1 SNHLY and CDR2 FYNNEI. Trimming cost V 5 bases and J 4 bases, with 9 bases left between them. The CDR3 spans 13 residues. CDR3 in amino acids: CASSPDGNQPQHF. The CDR3 region has the DNA TGTGCCAGCAGTCCCGACGGGAATCAGCCCCAGCATTTT.

Remarks on this clone: This sample includes further DNA sequences coding for the same CDR3. V is TRBV5-1 and J is TRBJ2-2; 7 nucleotides line up with TRBD2. Per germline, CDR1 SGHRS and CDR2 YFSETQ. V lost 0 bases, J lost 0 bases, and 2 bases stayed unmatched. The CDR3 runs to 16 residues. The CDR3 DNA is TGCGCCAGCAGCTTGGCGGGAGGATCGAACACCGGGGAGCTGTTTTTT. Encoded protein: CASSLAGGSNTGELFF. Complete variable domain (other parts from reference TRBV5-1 and TRBJ2-2): KAGVTQTPRYLIKTRGQQVTLSCSPISGHRSVSWYQQTPGQGLQFLFEYFSETQRNKGNFPGRFSGRQFSNSRSEMNVSTLELGDSALYLCASSLAGGSNTGELFFGEGSRLTVL.

The chain couples TRBV7-9 to TRBJ1-2; 7 bases are shared with TRBD1. This CDR3 has 13 residues. The ends lost 5 bases at V and 6 bases at J; junction bases unmatched: 6. Per germline, CDR1 SEHNR and CDR2 FQNEAQ (reference sequence). CDR3 sequence: CASSPNRGDGYTF. The CDR3 nucleotides read TGTGCCAGCAGCCCGAACAGGGGCGATGGCTACACCTTC.

The chain carries TRBV15 and TRBJ2-1; 9 nucleotides line up with TRBD2. Germline CDR1 LNHNV, CDR2 YYDKDF (reference sequence). The CDR3 extends over 16 amino acids. Trimming took 1 base from V and 6 from J; bases not matched to a gene: 7. In DNA, the CDR3 is TGTGCCACCAGCAGAGGTGGGCTAGCGGGACCCAATGAGCAGTTCTTC. It translates to CATSRGGLAGPNEQFF.

The genes are TRBV5-6 and TRBJ2-5, with TRBD1 identical over 8 bases. The J segment lost 13 bases and the V segment lost 0 bases, leaving 8 bases of the junction unmatched. CDR3 length: 13 amino acids. Germline loops: CDR1 SGHDT, CDR2 YYEEEE. The CDR3 reads CASSLVRTGPLYF. The CDR3 DNA reads as TGTGCCAGCAGCTTGGTGCGGACAGGGCCCCTGTACTTC.

On this clone: Other DNA sequences in this specimen translate into the identical CDR3. The genes are TRBV5-1 and TRBJ2-7; tentative D call: TRBD2 (6 bases). V lost 0 bases and J 0 bases, leaving 7 bases between the germline ends. This CDR3 is built from 14 residues. The germline V gene encodes CDR1 SGHRS and CDR2 YFSETQ. CDR3 DNA sequence: TGCGCCAGCAGCTTGGACGGGGGCTCCTACGAGCAGTACTTC. This encodes CASSLDGGSYEQYF.

V and J are TRBV7-6 and TRBJ1-1, with 7 bases matching TRBD1. V dropped 6 bases and J dropped 4; count of bases not matched to a gene: 5. CDR1 is SGHVS, CDR2 FNYEAQ, per germline. The CDR3 sequence is 13 residues long. The CDR3 reads CASSEQGITEAFF. The CDR3 DNA follows: TGTGCCAGCAGTGAACAGGGGATCACTGAAGCTTTCTTT.

The rearrangement uses TRBV27 and TRBJ1-5; TRBD1 is a possible D gene (5 bases). Germline-derived CDR1 and CDR2 are MNHEY and SMNVEV (reference sequence). The CDR3 is 12 amino acids. The germline V and J ends were trimmed by 8 bases and 4 bases, with 9 bases remaining between them. CDR3 coding DNA: TGTGCCAGCGCAGGGTCTAATCAGCCCCAGCATTTT. Protein sequence: CASAGSNQPQHF.

In its sample, this clone was seen once. The chain recombines TRBV27 with TRBJ1-6; 7 bases fit TRBD1. Trimming took 6 bases from V and 10 from J; bases not matched to a gene: 9. Germline V gene sequence: CDR1 MNHEY, CDR2 SMNVEV (reference sequence). The CDR3 contains 14 residues. CDR3 loop: CASRPTGSRSPLHF. The CDR3, as DNA: TGTGCCAGCAGACCGACAGGGAGTAGGTCACCCCTCCACTTT.

The chain is built from TRBV27 and TRBJ1-2; D unclear. The CDR3 totals 16 residues. V was shortened by 2 bases and J by 2 bases, with 15 bases between the two germline ends. Germline CDR1 MNHEY, CDR2 SMNVEV (reference sequence). CDR3 region: CASSLRSGVINYGYTF. The CDR3 DNA reads TGTGCCAGCAGTTTACGATCCGGGGTCATAAACTATGGCTACACCTTC.

This clone was found a few times. The rearrangement uses TRBV7-9 and TRBJ2-7; TRBD1 might be the D (7 bases). This CDR3 is built from 16 residues. V lost 7 bases and J 6 bases, leaving 25 bases between the germline ends. Germline lookup yields CDR1 SEHNR and CDR2 FQNEAQ (reference sequence). The CDR3 loop is CASTGRGVAGGSEQYF. The CDR3 DNA reads as TGTGCCAGCACCGGGCGGGGAGTCGCAGGGGGTAGCGAGCAGTACTTC.